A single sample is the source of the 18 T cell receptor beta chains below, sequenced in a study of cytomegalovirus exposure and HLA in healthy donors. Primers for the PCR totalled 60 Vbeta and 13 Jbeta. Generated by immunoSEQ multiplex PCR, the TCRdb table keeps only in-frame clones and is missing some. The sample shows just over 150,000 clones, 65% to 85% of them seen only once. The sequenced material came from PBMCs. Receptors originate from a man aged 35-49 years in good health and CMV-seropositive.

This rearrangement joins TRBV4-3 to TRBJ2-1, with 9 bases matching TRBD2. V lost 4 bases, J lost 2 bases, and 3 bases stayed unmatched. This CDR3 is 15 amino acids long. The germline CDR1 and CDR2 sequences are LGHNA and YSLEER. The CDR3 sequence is CASSLGTSPYNEQFF. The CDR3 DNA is TGCGCCAGCAGCCTGGGGACTAGCCCCTACAATGAGCAGTTCTTC.

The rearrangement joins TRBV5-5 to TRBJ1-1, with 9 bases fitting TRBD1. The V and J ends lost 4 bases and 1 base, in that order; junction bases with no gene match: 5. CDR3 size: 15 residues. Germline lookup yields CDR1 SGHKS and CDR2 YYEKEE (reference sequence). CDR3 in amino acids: CASSIRTGANTEAFF. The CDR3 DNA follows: TGTGCCAGCAGCATTAGGACAGGGGCGAACACTGAAGCTTTCTTT.

CDR3 in DNA: TGCGCCAGCAGCCAAGATAGGGGGTACGAAGAGACCCAGTACTTC. It encodes CASSQDRGYEETQYF. The J gene is TRBJ2-5, the V gene TRBV4-3; possibly TRBD1 for D (6 bases). Looked up from germline, CDR1 is LGHNA and CDR2 is YSLEER. Trimming left V 0 bases short and J 3 bases short, with 11 bases between. This CDR3 has 15 residues.

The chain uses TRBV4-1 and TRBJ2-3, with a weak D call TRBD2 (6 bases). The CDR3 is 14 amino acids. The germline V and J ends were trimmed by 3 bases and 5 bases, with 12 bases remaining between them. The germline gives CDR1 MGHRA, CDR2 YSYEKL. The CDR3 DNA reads TGCGCCAGCAGCCAGCCCGCGACTAGAGATACGCAGTATTTT. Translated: CASSQPATRDTQYF.

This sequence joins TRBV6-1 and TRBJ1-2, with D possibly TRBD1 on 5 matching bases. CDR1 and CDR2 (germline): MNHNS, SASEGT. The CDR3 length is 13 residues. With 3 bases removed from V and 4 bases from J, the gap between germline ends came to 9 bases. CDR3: CASSDRQSYGYTF. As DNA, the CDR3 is TGTGCCAGCAGTGATCGACAGAGCTATGGCTACACCTTC.

The DNA for the CDR3 is TGTGCCAGCAGCACCGGGGGGGAATTGTCACCCCTCCACTTT. Translating gives CASSTGGELSPLHF. V gene TRBV6-1 combines with J gene TRBJ1-6; D may be TRBD1 (5 bases). Germline values: CDR1 MNHNS, CDR2 SASEGT. The length of the CDR3 is 14 residues. Deletions cut 6 bases from V and 10 bases from J, with 16 bases between.

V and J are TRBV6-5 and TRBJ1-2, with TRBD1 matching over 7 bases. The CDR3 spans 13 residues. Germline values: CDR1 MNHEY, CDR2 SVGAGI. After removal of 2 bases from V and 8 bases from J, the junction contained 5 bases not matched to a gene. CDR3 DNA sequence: TGTGCCAGCAGTTACGCGACAGGGTGGGGCTACACCTTC. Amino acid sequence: CASSYATGWGYTF.

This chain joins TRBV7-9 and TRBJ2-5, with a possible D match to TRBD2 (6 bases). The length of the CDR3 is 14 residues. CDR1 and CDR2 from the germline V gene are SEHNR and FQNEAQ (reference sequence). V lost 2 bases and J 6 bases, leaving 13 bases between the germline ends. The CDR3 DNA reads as TGTGCCAGCAGCTTATTGGCGGGGTTTAAGACCCAGTACTTC. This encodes CASSLLAGFKTQYF.

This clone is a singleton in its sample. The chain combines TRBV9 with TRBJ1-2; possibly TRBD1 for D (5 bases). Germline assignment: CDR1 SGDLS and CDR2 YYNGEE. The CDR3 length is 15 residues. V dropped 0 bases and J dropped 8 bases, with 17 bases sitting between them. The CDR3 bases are TGTGCCAGCAGCGTAGGGGGCAGTGGGGTATACGGCTACACCTTC. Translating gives CASSVGGSGVYGYTF.

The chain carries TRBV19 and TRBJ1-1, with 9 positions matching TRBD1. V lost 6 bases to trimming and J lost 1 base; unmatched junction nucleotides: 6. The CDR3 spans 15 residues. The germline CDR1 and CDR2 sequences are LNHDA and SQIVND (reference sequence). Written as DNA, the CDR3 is TGTGCCAGTAGGCAACCGGGACAGGGGAACACTGAAGCTTTCTTT. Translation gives CASRQPGQGNTEAFF. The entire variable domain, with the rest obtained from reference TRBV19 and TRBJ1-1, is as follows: DGGITQSPKYLFRKEGQNVTLSCEQNLNHDAMYWYRQDPGQGLRLIYYSQIVNDFQKGDIAEGYSVSREKKESFPLTVTSAQKNPTAFYLCASRQPGQGNTEAFFGQGTRLTVV.

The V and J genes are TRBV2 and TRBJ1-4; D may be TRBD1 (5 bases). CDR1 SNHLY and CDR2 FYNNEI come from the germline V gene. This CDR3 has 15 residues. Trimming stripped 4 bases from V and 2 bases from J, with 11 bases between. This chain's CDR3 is CASSGGLGTNEKLFF. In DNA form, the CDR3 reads TGTGCCAGCAGTGGGGGCCTGGGGACTAATGAAAAACTGTTTTTT.

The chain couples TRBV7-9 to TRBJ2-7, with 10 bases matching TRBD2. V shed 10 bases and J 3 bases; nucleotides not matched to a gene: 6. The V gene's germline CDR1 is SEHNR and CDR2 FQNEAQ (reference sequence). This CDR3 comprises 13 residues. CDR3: CATAGGAIYEQYF. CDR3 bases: TGTGCCACAGCGGGGGGGGCTATCTACGAGCAGTACTTC.

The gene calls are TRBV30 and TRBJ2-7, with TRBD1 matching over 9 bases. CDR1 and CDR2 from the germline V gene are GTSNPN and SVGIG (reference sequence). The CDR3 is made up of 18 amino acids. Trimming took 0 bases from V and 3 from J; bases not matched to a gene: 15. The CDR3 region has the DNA TGTGCCTGGAGTGTACGGGTAGGGACAGGGCCAAGGAGCTACGAGCAGTACTTC. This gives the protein CAWSVRVGTGPRSYEQYF. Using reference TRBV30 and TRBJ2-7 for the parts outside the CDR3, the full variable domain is SQTIHQWPATLVQPVGSPLSLECTVEGTSNPNLYWYRQAAGRGLQLLFYSVGIGQISSEVPQNLSASRPQDRQFILSSKKLLLSDSGFYLCAWSVRVGTGPRSYEQYFGPGTRLTVT.

The CDR3 bases are TGTGCCAGCAGTCCCCGGAGAGGGAGAACCGGGGAGCTGTTTTTT. This encodes CASSPRRGRTGELFF. The chain has TRBV6-5 and TRBJ2-2, with D maybe TRBD2 (5 bases). The ends were cut back, 5 bases at V and 5 bases at J, with 15 bases in the middle. This CDR3 has 15 residues. Germline CDR1 MNHEY, CDR2 SVGAGI.

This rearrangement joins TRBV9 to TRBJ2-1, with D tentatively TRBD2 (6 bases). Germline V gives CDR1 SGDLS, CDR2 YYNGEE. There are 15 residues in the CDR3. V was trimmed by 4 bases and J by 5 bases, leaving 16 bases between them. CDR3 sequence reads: CASSPTTSRHNEQFF. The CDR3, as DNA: TGTGCCAGCAGCCCCACAACTAGCAGGCACAATGAGCAGTTCTTC. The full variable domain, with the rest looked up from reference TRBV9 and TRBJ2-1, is DSGVTQTPKHLITATGQRVTLRCSPRSGDLSVYWYQQSLDQGLQFLIQYYNGEERAKGNILERFSAQQFPDLHSELNLSSLELGDSALYFCASSPTTSRHNEQFFGPGTRLTVL.

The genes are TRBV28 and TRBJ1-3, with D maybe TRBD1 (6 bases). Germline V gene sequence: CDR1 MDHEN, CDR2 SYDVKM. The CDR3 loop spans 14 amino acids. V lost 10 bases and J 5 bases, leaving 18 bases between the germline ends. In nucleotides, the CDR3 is TGTGCCACCCGGGACACCTTCAGCAGAAACACCATATATTTT. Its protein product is CATRDTFSRNTIYF.

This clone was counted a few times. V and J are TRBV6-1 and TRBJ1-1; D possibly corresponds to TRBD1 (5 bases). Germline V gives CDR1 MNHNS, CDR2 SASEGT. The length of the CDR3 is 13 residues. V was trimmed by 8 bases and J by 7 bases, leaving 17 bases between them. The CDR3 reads CASYFTGGGEAFF. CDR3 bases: TGTGCCAGCTACTTCACGGGGGGTGGTGAAGCTTTCTTT.

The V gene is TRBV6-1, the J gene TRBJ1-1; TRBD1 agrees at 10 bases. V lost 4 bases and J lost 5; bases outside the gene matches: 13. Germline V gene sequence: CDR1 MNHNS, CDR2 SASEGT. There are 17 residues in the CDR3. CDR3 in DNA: TGTGCCAGCAGTGTCAAACCCAGACAGGGGGCGCGTACTGAAGCTTTCTTT. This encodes CASSVKPRQGARTEAFF.